This T cell receptor beta chain was identified in a study of chemoradiotherapy in HPV16-positive cancers. Whole-study findings and limits: Non-HPV-specific T cells did not expand in tumors during treatment, whereas candidate HPV-specific clones and E7-related motifs did. Only two HPV16-positive patients supplied the functional HPV-specificity definition.

The V gene lost 1 base and the J gene lost 8 bases, with 5 bases spanning the gap. The CDR3 is 12 residues long. Germline CDR1 is KGHSH and CDR2 is LQKENI. Profiled with immunoSEQ multiplex PCR; TCRdb holds only in-frame clones, not every one. The data hold around 24,000 clones, with about 88% observed a single time. For this clone: Its target is not known.

The origin of this receptor is a human donor with HPV-associated anogenital cancer. The V gene is TRBV18, the J gene TRBJ1-4; D not resolved. The starting material was blood, obtained from a patient who underwent chemoradiotherapy. CDR3 DNA: TGTGCCAGCTCACCACGCGAGGAAAAACTGTTTTTT. Amino acid sequence: CASSPREEKLFF.